This record concerns one T cell receptor beta chain sequence. The sample originates from a study of control samples from healthy donors and cancer patients. CDR1 MNHNY and CDR2 SVGAGI come from the germline V gene (reference sequence). CDR3 length equals 16 residues. After removal of 4 bases from V and 3 bases from J, the junction contained 12 bases not matched to a gene. Clones were sequenced by immunoSEQ multiplex PCR, and TCRdb holds only the in-frame ones, with some missing. The data show 150,000 to 180,000 clones, with 85% to 95% seen just once and around 6.1% held by the top ten. This receptor was identified in a man aged 35-49 years in good health. This rearrangement joins TRBV6-6 to TRBJ2-7; TRBD1 matches 7 bases. The specimen sequenced was blood. CDR3 region: CASSSTGYTKNYEQYF. In nucleotides, the CDR3 is TGTGCCAGCAGTTCGACAGGGTACACGAAGAACTACGAGCAGTACTTC.